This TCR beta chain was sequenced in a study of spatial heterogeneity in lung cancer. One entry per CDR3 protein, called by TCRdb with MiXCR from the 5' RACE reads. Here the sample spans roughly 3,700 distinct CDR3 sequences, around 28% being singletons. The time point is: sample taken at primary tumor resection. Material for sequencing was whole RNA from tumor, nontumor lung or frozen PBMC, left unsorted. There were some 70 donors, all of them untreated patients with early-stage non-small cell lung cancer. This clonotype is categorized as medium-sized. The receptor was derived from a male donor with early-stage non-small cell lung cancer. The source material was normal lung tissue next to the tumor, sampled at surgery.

The CDR3 bases are TGCAGCGTTGACCCGTGCCCCTCACAGGAGTACGAGCAGTACGTC. It translates to CSVDPCPSQEYEQYV. The chain has TRBV29-1 and TRBJ2-7, with D tentatively TRBD1 (5 bases). This CDR3 contains 15 residues. V lost 3 bases to trimming and J lost 4 bases, with 19 bases between them. Germline lookup yields CDR1 SQVTM and CDR2 ANQGSEA.